The entry below describes one T cell receptor beta chain. The target of this receptor is not known. No clone much larger than this one lies a single base away; base qualities are absent. The immunoSEQ Assay, a bias-controlled multiplex PCR, was used to amplify TCRbeta CDR3 regions from genomic DNA. As for the original processing: Within the assay, amplification of reference gene primers was used to estimate how many nucleated cells each sample contained. Sequence reads were collapsed and filtered to measure the absolute abundance of every unique TCRbeta CDR3 rearrangement. For each sample, productive Simpson clonality was calculated as the square root of Simpson's diversity index across productive rearrangements. TCRdb mirrors the immuneACCESS table, restricted to in-frame sequences. Some clones are absent from its copies; in checked studies, under half trace to an unresolved V gene, and the reason for the others is unknown. V, J and clone size are those of that table, while D and trimming were read from the DNA. In this sample the table shows roughly 120,000 clones, roughly 79% of which occur a single time. The ten most abundant clones make up about 8% of the sample.

Collaborating institutions collected whole blood in K2EDTA tubes following their own protocols. For TCRbeta analysis, collaborator samples were shipped as frozen whole blood, as isolated PBMCs, or as DNA extracted from either sample type. The entry originates in a study of blood T cell repertoires in COVID-19 (dated by TCRdb to the early 2020s). At the level of the whole study: Samples covering the acute and convalescent phases of COVID-19 were provided by collaborators in the United States, Italy and Spain. Sample metadata almost always included a de-identified subject ID, COVID-19 status, age in years and sex. The repertoires were released in a freely available public database intended as a resource for research on the immune response to SARS-CoV-2. Deeply sampled blood TCRbeta repertoires from subjects exposed to, actively infected with, or recovered from COVID-19 were included in the dataset. The prospective study material was composed of cDNA or gDNA derived from T cells, B-cell-depleted T cells, or PBMCs. Where HLA class I and class II types were available, the types were taken from metadata supplied by the sample provider, not from assay-based typing. The samples were drawn from the first 160 participants of the ongoing ImmuneRACE study and from roughly 1,300 subjects provided by 6 global collaborators.

The paper's findings and limits, for the study overall: The quantity of clinical and demographic metadata differed by source and by participant and was supplied without curation.

V lost 11 bases and J lost 2 bases; the stretch between them is 21 bases long. From the cysteine through the phenylalanine, the CDR3 covers 15 amino acids. Only the CDR3 region is kept as DNA, spanning 45 bases read in frame from base 1. From a lookup of the germline V gene (reference sequence), CDR1 and CDR2 are LGHDT and YNNKEL. Sequenced input: peripheral blood. The sequence links TRBV3-1 (or the pseudogene TRBV3-2) to TRBJ1-2; no D gene can be assigned with confidence. The clonotype originates from a man between 65 and 79 years old with active or convalescent COVID-19. The CDR3 has the sequence CASRPGRVANYGYTF. Read as DNA, the sequence is TGTGCCTCTCGGCCGGGGAGGGTTGCCAACTATGGCTACACCTTC.